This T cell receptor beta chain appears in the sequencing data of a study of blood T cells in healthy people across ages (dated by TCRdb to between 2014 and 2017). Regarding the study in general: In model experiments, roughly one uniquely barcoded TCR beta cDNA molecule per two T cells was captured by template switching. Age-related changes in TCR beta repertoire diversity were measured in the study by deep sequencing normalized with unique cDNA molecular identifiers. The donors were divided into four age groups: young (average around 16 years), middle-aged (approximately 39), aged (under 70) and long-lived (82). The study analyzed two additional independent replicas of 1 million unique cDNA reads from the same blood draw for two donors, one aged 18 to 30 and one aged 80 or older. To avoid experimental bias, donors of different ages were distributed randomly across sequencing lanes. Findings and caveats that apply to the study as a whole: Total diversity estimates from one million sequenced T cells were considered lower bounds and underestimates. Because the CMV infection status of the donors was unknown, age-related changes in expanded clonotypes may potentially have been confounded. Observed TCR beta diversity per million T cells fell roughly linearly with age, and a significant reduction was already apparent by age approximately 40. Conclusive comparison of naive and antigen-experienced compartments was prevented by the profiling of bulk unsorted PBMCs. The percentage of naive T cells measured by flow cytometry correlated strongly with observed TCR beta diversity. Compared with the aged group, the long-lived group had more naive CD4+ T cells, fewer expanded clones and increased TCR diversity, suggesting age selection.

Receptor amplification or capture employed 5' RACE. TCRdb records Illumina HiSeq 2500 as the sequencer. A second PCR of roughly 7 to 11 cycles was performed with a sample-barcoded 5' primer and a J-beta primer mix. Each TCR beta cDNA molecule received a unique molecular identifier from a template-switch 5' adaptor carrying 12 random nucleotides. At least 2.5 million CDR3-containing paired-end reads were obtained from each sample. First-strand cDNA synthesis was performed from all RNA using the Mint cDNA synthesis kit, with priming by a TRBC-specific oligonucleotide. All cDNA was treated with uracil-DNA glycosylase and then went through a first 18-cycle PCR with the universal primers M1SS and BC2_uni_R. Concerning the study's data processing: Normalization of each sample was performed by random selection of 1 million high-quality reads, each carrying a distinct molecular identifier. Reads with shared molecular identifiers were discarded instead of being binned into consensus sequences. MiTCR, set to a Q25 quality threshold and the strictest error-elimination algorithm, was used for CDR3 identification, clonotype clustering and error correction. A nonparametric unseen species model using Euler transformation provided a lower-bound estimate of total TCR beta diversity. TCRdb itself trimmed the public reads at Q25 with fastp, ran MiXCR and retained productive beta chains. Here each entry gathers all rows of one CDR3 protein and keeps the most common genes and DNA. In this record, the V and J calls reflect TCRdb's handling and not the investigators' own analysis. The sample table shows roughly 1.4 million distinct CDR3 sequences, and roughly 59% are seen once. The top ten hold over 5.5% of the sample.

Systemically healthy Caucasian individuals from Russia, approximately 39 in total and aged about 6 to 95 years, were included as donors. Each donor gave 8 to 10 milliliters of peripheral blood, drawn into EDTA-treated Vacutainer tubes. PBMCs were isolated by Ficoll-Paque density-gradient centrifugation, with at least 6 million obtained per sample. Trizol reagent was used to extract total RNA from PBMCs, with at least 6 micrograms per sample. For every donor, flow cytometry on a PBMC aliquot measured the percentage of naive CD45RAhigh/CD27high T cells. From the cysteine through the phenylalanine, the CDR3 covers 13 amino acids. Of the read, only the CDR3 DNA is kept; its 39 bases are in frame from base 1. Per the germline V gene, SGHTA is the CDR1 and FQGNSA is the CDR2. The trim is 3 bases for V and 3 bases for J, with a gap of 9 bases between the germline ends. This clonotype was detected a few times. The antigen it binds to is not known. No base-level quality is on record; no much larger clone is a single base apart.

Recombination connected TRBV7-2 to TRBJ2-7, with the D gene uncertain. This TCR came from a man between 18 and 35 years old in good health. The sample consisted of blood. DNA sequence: TGTGCCAGCAGCTTTAACCACTACTACGAGCAGTACTTC. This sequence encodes CASSFNHYYEQYF. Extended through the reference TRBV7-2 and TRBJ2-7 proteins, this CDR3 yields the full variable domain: GAGVSQSPSNKVTEKGKDVELRCDPISGHTALYWYRQSLGQGLEFLIYFQGNSAPDKSGLPSDRFSAERTGGSVSTLTIQRTQQEDSAVYLCASSFNHYYEQYFGPGTRLTVT.